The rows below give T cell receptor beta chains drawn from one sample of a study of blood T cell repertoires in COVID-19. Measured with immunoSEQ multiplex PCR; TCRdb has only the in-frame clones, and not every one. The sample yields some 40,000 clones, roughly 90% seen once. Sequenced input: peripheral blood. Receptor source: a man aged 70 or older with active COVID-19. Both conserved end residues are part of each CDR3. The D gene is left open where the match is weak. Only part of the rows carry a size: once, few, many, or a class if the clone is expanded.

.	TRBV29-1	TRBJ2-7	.	CSVVVGDKSSYEQYF	TGCAGCGTCGTAGTAGGGGACAAGAGCTCCTACGAGCAGTACTTC
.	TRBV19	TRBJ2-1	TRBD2	CASSIDPPSGSYGAEQFF	TGTGCCAGTAGTATTGACCCGCCCAGCGGGAGTTACGGAGCTGAGCAGTTCTTC
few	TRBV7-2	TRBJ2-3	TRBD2	CASSFQREGLRDTQYF	TGTGCCAGCAGCTTCCAGCGGGAGGGCCTGAGAGATACGCAGTATTTT
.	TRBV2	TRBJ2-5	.	CASTRHSQETQYF	TGTGCCAGCACACGACACAGCCAAGAGACCCAGTACTTC
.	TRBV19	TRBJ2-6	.	CASRDSGVAGANVLTF	TGTGCCAGTAGGGACAGTGGAGTTGCTGGGGCCAACGTCCTGACTTTC
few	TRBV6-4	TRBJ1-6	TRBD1	CASSPDRAPSSPLHF	TGTGCCAGCAGTCCGGACAGGGCGCCGAGTTCACCCCTCCACTTT
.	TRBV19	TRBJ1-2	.	CASWGGVGYTF	TGTGCCAGTTGGGGGGGAGTTGGCTACACCTTC
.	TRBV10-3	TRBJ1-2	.	CAISQGPGAYTF	TGTGCCATCAGTCAAGGCCCGGGAGCCTACACCTTC
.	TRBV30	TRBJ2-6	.	CALWGQALSGANVLTF	TGTGCCCTGTGGGGGCAGGCCCTCTCTGGGGCCAACGTCCTGACTTTC
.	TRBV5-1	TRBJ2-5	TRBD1	CASSLEGQQETQYF	TGCGCCAGCAGCTTAGAGGGACAGCAAGAGACCCAGTACTTC
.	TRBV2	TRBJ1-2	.	CASSLQGANYGYTF	TGTGCCAGCAGTCTACAGGGTGCTAACTATGGCTACACCTTC
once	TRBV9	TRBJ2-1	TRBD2	CALPPGGSYNEQFF	TGTGCCCTTCCTCCGGGAGGGTCCTACAATGAGCAGTTCTTC
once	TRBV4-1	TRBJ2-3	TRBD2	CASSRGGSDTQYF	TGCGCCAGCAGCCGCGGGGGTTCAGATACGCAGTATTTT
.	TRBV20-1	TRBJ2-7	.	CSASYNSYEQYF	TGCAGTGCTAGTTACAACTCCTACGAGCAGTACTTC
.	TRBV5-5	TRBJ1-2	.	CASSLARLRYGYTF	TGTGCCAGCAGCTTGGCGCGACTTCGCTATGGCTACACCTTC
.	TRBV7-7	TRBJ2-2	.	CASSQGPTGELFF	TGTGCTAGCAGCCAGGGGCCCACCGGGGAGCTGTTTTTT
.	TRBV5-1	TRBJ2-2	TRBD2	CASSRRGLATTGELFF	TGCGCCAGCAGCCGACGGGGACTAGCAACCACCGGGGAGCTGTTTTTT
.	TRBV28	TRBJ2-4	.	CASNPLGGSEGIQYF	TGTGCCAGCAACCCTCTTGGGGGGAGTGAGGGCATTCAGTACTTC
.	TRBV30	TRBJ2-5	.	CAWSVGWRQETQYF	TGTGCCTGGAGTGTAGGTTGGAGGCAAGAGACCCAGTACTTC
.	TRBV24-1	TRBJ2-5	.	CATSDFSREDTETQYF	TGTGCCACCAGTGATTTTTCCAGGGAAGATACGGAGACCCAGTACTTC
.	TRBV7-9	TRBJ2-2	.	CASSLHREGDTGELFF	TGTGCCAGCAGCCTCCACAGGGAAGGCGACACCGGGGAGCTGTTTTTT
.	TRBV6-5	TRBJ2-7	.	CASSYNQGSEQYF	TGTGCCAGCAGTTACAATCAGGGTAGCGAGCAGTACTTC
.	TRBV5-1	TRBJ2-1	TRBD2	CASSSTSGGAREQFF	TGCGCCAGCAGCTCAACCAGCGGGGGGGCTAGGGAGCAGTTCTTC
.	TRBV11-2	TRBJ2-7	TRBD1	CASSFRGTYEQYF	TGTGCCAGCAGCTTCAGGGGGACCTACGAGCAGTACTTC
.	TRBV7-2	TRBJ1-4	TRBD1	CASSSPTGNRGNEKLFF	TGTGCCAGCAGCTCCCCGACAGGGAATAGGGGTAATGAAAAACTGTTTTTT
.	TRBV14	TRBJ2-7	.	CASSQDRRWEQYF	TGTGCCAGCAGCCAAGATCGGAGGTGGGAGCAGTACTTC
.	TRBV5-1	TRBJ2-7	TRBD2	CASSLAPSGRNYEQYF	TGCGCCAGCAGCTTGGCCCCTAGCGGGAGGAACTACGAGCAGTACTTC
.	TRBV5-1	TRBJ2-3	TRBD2	CASSLEWTRSGDTQYF	TGCGCCAGCAGCTTGGAATGGACTAGGAGCGGGGATACGCAGTATTTT
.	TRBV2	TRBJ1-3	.	CASKSRQISLYF	TGTGCCAGCAAGAGTCGACAGATATCTTTATATTTT
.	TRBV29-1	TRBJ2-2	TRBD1	CSVGGQGLFTGELFF	TGCAGCGTTGGCGGACAGGGGTTATTCACCGGGGAGCTGTTTTTT
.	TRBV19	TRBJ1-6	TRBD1	CASSTGQGRFSPLHF	TGTGCCAGTAGTACCGGACAGGGGCGTTTTTCACCCCTCCACTTT
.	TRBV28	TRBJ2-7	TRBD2	CASSLSSGPYEQYF	TGTGCCAGCAGTTTATCTAGCGGCCCCTACGAGCAGTACTTC
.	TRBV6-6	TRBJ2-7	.	CASTTTVTYEQYF	TGTGCCAGCACTACCACCGTGACCTACGAGCAGTACTTC
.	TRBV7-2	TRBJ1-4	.	CASSPRAGRGEKLFF	TGTGCCAGCAGCCCTCGAGCCGGGCGGGGTGAAAAACTGTTTTTT
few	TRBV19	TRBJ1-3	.	CASSMGRAGNTIYF	TGTGCCAGTAGTATGGGCAGGGCTGGAAACACCATATATTTT
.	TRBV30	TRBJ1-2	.	CAWREDYGYTF	TGTGCCTGGAGGGAGGACTATGGCTACACCTTC
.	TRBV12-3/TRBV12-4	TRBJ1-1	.	CASRSWGGAFF	TGTGCCAGCAGGTCCTGGGGGGGAGCTTTCTTT
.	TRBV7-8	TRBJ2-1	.	CASSFSGLSSYNEQFF	TGTGCCAGCAGTTTCAGCGGATTGAGCTCCTACAATGAGCAGTTCTTC
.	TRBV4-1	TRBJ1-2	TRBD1	CASSPGQGKANYGYTF	TGCGCCAGCAGCCCGGGACAGGGAAAAGCTAACTATGGCTACACCTTC
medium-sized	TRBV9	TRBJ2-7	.	CASSVAGRDYEQYF	TGTGCCAGCAGCGTGGCGGGACGGGACTACGAGCAGTACTTC
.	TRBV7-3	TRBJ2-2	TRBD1	CASSLTGIFSAVIGELFF	TGTGCCAGCAGCCTGACAGGGATATTCTCTGCCGTCATCGGGGAGCTGTTTTTT
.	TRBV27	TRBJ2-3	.	CASSRNRAPSTDTQYF	TGTGCCAGCAGCCGTAACAGGGCCCCTAGCACAGATACGCAGTATTTT
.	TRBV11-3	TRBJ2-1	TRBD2	CASSSGGANEQFF	TGTGCCAGCAGCAGCGGGGGGGCGAATGAGCAGTTCTTC
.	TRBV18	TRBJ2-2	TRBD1	CASSPDRKNTGELFF	TGTGCCAGCTCACCGGACAGGAAGAACACCGGGGAGCTGTTTTTT
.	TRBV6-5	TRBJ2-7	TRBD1	CASSRGGQGNYEQYF	TGTGCCAGCAGCCGCGGGGGACAGGGAAATTACGAGCAGTACTTC
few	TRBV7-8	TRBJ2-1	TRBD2	CASSTGGASGNNEQFF	TGTGCCAGCAGCACTGGGGGGGCTAGCGGGAACAATGAGCAGTTCTTC
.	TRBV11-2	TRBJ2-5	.	CASSQGFETQYF	TGTGCCAGCAGCCAGGGTTTTGAGACCCAGTACTTC
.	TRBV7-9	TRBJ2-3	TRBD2	CASSLRTSWDVTDTQYF	TGTGCCAGCAGCCTACGGACTAGCTGGGACGTGACAGATACGCAGTATTTT
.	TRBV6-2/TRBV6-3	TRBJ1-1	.	CASSYYGQSTEAFF	TGTGCCAGCAGTTACTACGGACAGAGCACTGAAGCTTTCTTT
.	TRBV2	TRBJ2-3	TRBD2	CAASGSNTDTQYF	TGTGCGGCTAGCGGGAGTAACACAGATACGCAGTATTTT
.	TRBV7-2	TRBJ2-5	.	CASRPGGMRQETQYF	TGTGCCAGCAGACCTGGGGGGATGAGGCAAGAGACCCAGTACTTC
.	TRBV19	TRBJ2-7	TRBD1	CASKEGTGASYEQYF	TGTGCCAGTAAAGAGGGGACAGGTGCTTCCTACGAGCAGTACTTC
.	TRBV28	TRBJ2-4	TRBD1	CASSFRGPGTGSPYGKNIQYF	TGTGCCAGCAGTTTTAGGGGGCCAGGGACAGGGAGCCCCTATGGCAAAAACATTCAGTACTTC